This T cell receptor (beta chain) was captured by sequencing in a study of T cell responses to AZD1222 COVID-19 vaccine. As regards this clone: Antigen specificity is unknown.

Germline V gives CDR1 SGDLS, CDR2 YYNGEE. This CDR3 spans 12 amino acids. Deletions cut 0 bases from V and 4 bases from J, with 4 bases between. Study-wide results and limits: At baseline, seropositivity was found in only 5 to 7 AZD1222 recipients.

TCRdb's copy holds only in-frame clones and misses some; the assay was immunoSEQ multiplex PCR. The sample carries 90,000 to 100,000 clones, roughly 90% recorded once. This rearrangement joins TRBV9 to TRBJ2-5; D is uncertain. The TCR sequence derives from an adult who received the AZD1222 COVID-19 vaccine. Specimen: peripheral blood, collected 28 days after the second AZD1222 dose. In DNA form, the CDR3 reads TGTGCCAGCAGCGTAGTCGGAGAGACCCAGTACTTC. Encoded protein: CASSVVGETQYF.